This TCR beta chain stems from a study of blood T cells in healthy people across ages. CDR3 length: 14 residues. General study results and limits: Higher diversity, along with more naive CD4+ cells, distinguished long-lived donors from aged donors. Because sorting was not performed, PBMCs prevented conclusive naive versus antigen-experienced comparison.

A word on this clonotype: Antigen unknown.

Primers used in a second PCR of roughly 7 to 11 cycles were a sample-barcoded 5' primer and a J-beta primer mix. From the 5' RACE reads, TCRdb called clonotypes with MiXCR, one entry per CDR3 protein. The sample includes 910,000 or so distinct CDR3 sequences, 51% of them seen just once. The TCR originated in a woman aged 55-69 years in good health. Material: blood. The V and J genes are TRBV21-1 and TRBJ2-5. TRBV21-1 is flagged as a pseudogene. This chain's CDR3 is CASSKSTYQETQYF. The CDR3 nucleotides are TGTGCCAGCAGCAAATCCACGTACCAAGAGACCCAGTACTTC.